The 4 T cell receptor beta chains below were found in one sample sequenced in a study of blood T cell repertoires in COVID-19. Measured with immunoSEQ multiplex PCR; TCRdb has only the in-frame clones, and not every one. The data contain about 180,000 clones, around 89% of them singletons. Sample: peripheral blood. The receptors come from a woman aged 25 to 45 with acute or convalescent COVID-19.

V is TRBV6-1 and J is TRBJ1-2, with 9 nucleotides matching TRBD1. Germline lookup yields CDR1 MNHNS and CDR2 SASEGT. This CDR3 is 14 amino acids long. V trimming: 0 bases; J trimming: 6 bases; junction bases outside the gene matches: 2. The CDR3 here is CASSEADRGDGYTF. The DNA of the CDR3 is TGTGCCAGCAGTGAAGCGGACAGGGGAGATGGCTACACCTTC.

This chain connects TRBV5-1 to TRBJ2-3, with 9 bases identical to TRBD1. V lost 3 bases to trimming and J lost 6 bases; unmatched junction nucleotides: 5. Germline CDR1 reads SGHRS; CDR2 reads YFSETQ. This CDR3 contains 14 residues. The CDR3 region is CASSSGQGMDTQYF. The CDR3 DNA is TGCGCCAGCAGCTCGGGACAGGGCATGGATACGCAGTATTTT.

About this clone itself: Its ends do not fully match the called genes, so a read error is possible. The rearrangement links TRBV28 to TRBJ2-7, with D maybe TRBD2 (6 bases). Germline CDR1 and CDR2: MDHEN and SYDVKM. This CDR3 spans 12 amino acids. The CDR3 DNA reads as TGTGCCAGCAGTTCGCCGGCGGGACGTGGGGACTTC. The encoded protein is CASSSPAGRGDF. The full variable domain, in which reference TRBV28 and TRBJ2-7 provide the parts outside the CDR3, is DVKVTQSSRYLVKRTGEKVFLECVQDMDHENMFWYRQDPGLGLRLIYFSYDVKMKEKGDIPEGYSVSREKKERFSLILESASTNQTSMYLCASSSPAGRGDFGPGTRLTVT.

V is TRBV10-1 and J is TRBJ2-5; D is unresolved. The CDR3 is made up of 13 amino acids. The ends were cut back, 11 bases at V and 3 bases at J, with 16 bases in the middle. Per the germline V gene, CDR1 is WNHNN and CDR2 is SYGVQD (reference sequence). CDR3 nucleotides: TGCGCCTGCCCTGTGGGCTTAAAAGAGACCCAGTACTTC. Its translation: CACPVGLKETQYF.